Below, one TCR beta chain is given with its context. What it recognizes is unknown. Each CDR3 protein is one row after TCRdb ran MiXCR on the 5' RACE reads. The sample consists of under 200,000 distinct CDR3 sequences, around a tenth of them appearing once. The source of the sample is a study of T-cell memory formation after mild COVID-19. Findings of the study overall: Mostly located in CM and EM were contracting CD4+ clones, with contracting CD8+ clones located in EMRA. Pre-infection memory carried some responding clones, suggesting that cross-reactive memory joined. Clones that contracted from day 15 to 85 had balanced CD4/CD8; later expanders were CD4+ biased.

CDR1 and CDR2 from the germline V gene are MNHNY and SVGAGI (reference sequence). V was trimmed by 1 base and J by 0 bases, leaving 19 bases between them. This CDR3 is built from 20 residues. The origin of this receptor is a man aged 18 to 29 who had mild COVID-19 (a few samples of this study predate the infection). Cell type and time point are not known. The sample consisted of PBMCs or a T cell subset sorted from them (not recorded which). The rearrangement joins TRBV6-6 to TRBJ2-6, with a weak D call TRBD2 (7 bases). The CDR3 coding sequence is TGTGCCAGCAGTTACTGGGGGGCGGGGGCCACCGCCTCTGGGGCCAACGTCCTGACTTTC. Translated: CASSYWGAGATASGANVLTF.